This T cell receptor (beta chain) was identified during a study of blood T cell repertoires in COVID-19. Across the study: In each case, the material was cDNA or gDNA derived from T cells, B-cell-depleted T cells, or PBMCs.

TCRdb's table, derived via immunoSEQ multiplex PCR, lists solely in-frame clones and lacks some. Seen here are 100,000 to 150,000 clones, around nine tenths observed once, and the top ten hold more than 0.9%. The CDR3 consists of 14 residues. Trimming removed 3 bases from V and 2 bases from J, with 11 bases in between. Germline loops: CDR1 MNHNS, CDR2 SASEGT. V and J are TRBV6-1 and TRBJ2-7; D is perhaps TRBD1 (5 bases). The sequencing sample was made of peripheral blood. The receptor's source is a woman over 75 with acute or convalescent COVID-19. CDR3 coding DNA: TGTGCCAGCAGTGATACAGGTGGGGCCTACGAGCAGTACTTC. Its protein product is CASSDTGGAYEQYF.